A selection of T cell receptor beta chains follows, all from one sample in a study of PD-1 blockade in classical Hodgkin lymphoma. Sequencing used immunoSEQ multiplex PCR; TCRdb keeps in-frame clones, though not all of them. The sample contains tens of thousands of clones, around 90% of which appear only once. The material sequenced was CD4+ T cells from blood, taken at baseline. The receptor source for this set is a human donor with classical Hodgkin lymphoma. Each CDR3 is given with its conserved first and last residue. D genes are given only for firm matches. Clone size is not always given. Where it is, it says once, few, many or a class for expanded clones.

abundance,d_gene,v_gene,j_gene,CDR3aa,CDR3nt
few,NA,TRBV7-3,TRBJ2-2,CASSPGLGPGELFF,TGTGCCAGCAGCCCGGGCCTAGGGCCCGGGGAGCTGTTTTTT
NA,NA,TRBV19,TRBJ1-3,CASSISSLTGNTIYF,TGTGCCAGTAGTATTTCGTCCTTGACTGGAAACACCATATATTTT
NA,NA,TRBV7-9,TRBJ2-4,CASSLAVSELAKNIQYF,TGTGCCAGCAGCCTAGCAGTTAGCGAGCTAGCCAAAAACATTCAGTACTTC
NA,TRBD2,TRBV28,TRBJ2-7,CASSLSLAGVEQYF,TGTGCCAGCAGTTTAAGCCTAGCGGGAGTCGAGCAGTACTTC
NA,TRBD1,TRBV29-1,TRBJ2-7,CSARNAGGSVEQYF,TGCAGCGCTCGAAACGCAGGGGGTTCGGTCGAGCAGTACTTC
NA,TRBD1,TRBV10-1,TRBJ2-6,CASSGRDRVKGANVLTF,TGCGCCTCGAGTGGCCGGGACAGGGTAAAAGGGGCCAACGTCCTGACTTTC
NA,NA,TRBV28,TRBJ2-3,CATVGQSTDTQYF,TGTGCCACCGTTGGACAAAGCACAGATACGCAGTATTTT
NA,NA,TRBV5-1,TRBJ1-4,CASSLTGTPGEKLFF,TGCGCCAGCAGCTTAACCGGGACGCCGGGTGAAAAACTGTTTTTT
once,NA,TRBV18,TRBJ2-1,CASSPLPFSYNEQFF,TGTGCCAGCTCACCATTGCCTTTTTCCTACAATGAGCAGTTCTTC
NA,TRBD1,TRBV27,TRBJ1-5,CASTTGSNQPQHF,TGTGCCAGCACGACAGGGTCCAATCAGCCCCAGCATTTT
few,TRBD1,TRBV7-9,TRBJ1-5,CASSLWDRGYNQPQHF,TGTGCCAGCAGCTTATGGGACAGGGGATACAATCAGCCCCAGCATTTT
NA,TRBD1,TRBV19,TRBJ2-5,CASRSGQGGGETQYF,TGTGCCAGTAGATCGGGACAGGGGGGCGGGGAGACCCAGTACTTC
NA,NA,TRBV19,TRBJ2-1,CASNFQRSSYNEQFF,TGTGCCAGTAACTTCCAGCGTAGCTCCTACAATGAGCAGTTCTTC
NA,NA,TRBV7-2,TRBJ2-3,CASSLAPLSGGGTDTQYF,TGTGCCAGCAGCTTAGCCCCCCTTAGCGGCGGTGGGACAGATACGCAGTATTTT
NA,TRBD1,TRBV14,TRBJ1-2,CASSQRTGGYGYTF,TGTGCCAGCAGCCAACGGACAGGTGGTTATGGCTACACCTTC
NA,NA,TRBV5-1,TRBJ1-1,CASSLALRHTEAFF,TGCGCCAGCAGCTTGGCCCTCCGACACACTGAAGCTTTCTTT
NA,TRBD1,TRBV6-6,TRBJ2-7,CASSTRTGRAYEQYF,TGTGCCAGCAGTACACGGACAGGTAGGGCCTACGAGCAGTACTTC
NA,NA,TRBV6-1,TRBJ2-4,CASSRQPDIQYF,TGTGCCAGCAGCCGGCAGCCGGACATTCAGTACTTC
NA,TRBD2,TRBV6-4,TRBJ2-1,CASSRTSGAYNEQFF,TGTGCCAGCAGTCGGACTAGCGGTGCCTACAATGAGCAGTTCTTC
NA,TRBD1,TRBV27,TRBJ1-2,CASSYRGQGSNGYTF,TGTGCCAGCAGTTATCGCGGACAGGGCTCTAATGGCTACACCTTC
NA,NA,TRBV12-5,TRBJ2-7,CASAPEWSYEQYF,TGTGCTAGTGCTCCAGAATGGAGCTACGAGCAGTACTTC
NA,NA,TRBV7-7,TRBJ2-2,CASSFGNTGELFF,TGTGCTAGCAGCTTCGGGAACACCGGGGAGCTGTTTTTT
once,NA,TRBV9,TRBJ2-1,CASSPETNGWRQTYNEQFF,TGTGCCAGCAGCCCTGAAACTAACGGGTGGCGTCAGACCTACAATGAGCAGTTCTTC
once,NA,TRBV18,TRBJ2-5,CASSPEYAGKTQYF,TGTGCCAGCTCACCAGAATATGCAGGGAAGACCCAGTACTTC
NA,TRBD1,TRBV11-1,TRBJ2-3,CASSLGQGSTDTQYF,TGTGCCAGCAGCCTGGGACAGGGCAGCACAGATACGCAGTATTTT
NA,NA,TRBV5-1,TRBJ2-5,CASSLVGSQETQYF,TGCGCCAGCAGCTTGGTGGGTTCCCAAGAGACCCAGTACTTC
NA,NA,TRBV6-1,TRBJ1-5,CASRGVNQPQHF,TGTGCCAGCAGGGGGGTGAATCAGCCCCAGCATTTT
NA,NA,TRBV28,TRBJ1-2,CASSQDLFYGYTF,TGTGCCAGCAGTCAGGACCTATTCTATGGCTACACCTTC
NA,NA,TRBV29-1,TRBJ2-4,CSVDAGPNIQYF,TGCAGCGTTGATGCCGGCCCCAACATTCAGTACTTC
NA,NA,TRBV19,TRBJ1-3,CASSIIVAGDSGNTIYF,TGTGCCAGTAGTATTATTGTTGCCGGAGACTCTGGAAACACCATATATTTT
once,TRBD1,TRBV28,TRBJ2-7,CASGFPGQSRPGQYF,TGTGCCAGCGGCTTTCCGGGACAGAGCCGGCCTGGGCAGTACTTC
NA,TRBD2,TRBV9,TRBJ2-7,CASSVGLAEYEQYF,TGTGCCAGCAGCGTGGGACTAGCGGAATACGAGCAGTACTTC
NA,TRBD1,TRBV19,TRBJ2-5,CASSTLTGLGETQYF,TGTGCCAGTAGTACCCTGACAGGGCTTGGAGAGACCCAGTACTTC
NA,NA,TRBV5-1,TRBJ2-4,CASRKVSEQKNIQYF,TGCGCCAGCAGAAAAGTGAGTGAGCAAAAAAACATTCAGTACTTC
NA,TRBD1,TRBV30,TRBJ2-3,CASDRGMDTQYF,TGTGCCTCGGACAGGGGGATGGATACGCAGTATTTT
few,NA,TRBV7-2,TRBJ1-3,CASSLSPTVGHTIYF,TGTGCCAGCAGCTTATCGCCAACCGTCGGGCACACCATATATTTT
NA,NA,TRBV28,TRBJ2-7,CASSFAYEQYF,TGTGCCAGCAGTTTTGCCTACGAGCAGTACTTC
NA,NA,TRBV6-1,TRBJ2-7,CASSVGVLLEQYF,TGTGCCAGCAGTGTCGGAGTGCTCCTCGAGCAGTACTTC
NA,TRBD2,TRBV5-1,TRBJ2-5,CASSRDRLAGVGDPETQYF,TGCGCCAGCAGCCGGGACCGACTAGCGGGAGTTGGGGATCCAGAGACCCAGTACTTC
NA,TRBD1,TRBV28,TRBJ2-4,CASSFGKGAAKNIQYF,TGTGCCAGCAGTTTCGGTAAGGGGGCGGCCAAAAACATTCAGTACTTC
NA,NA,TRBV19,TRBJ1-4,CASTAHATNEKLFF,TGTGCCTCAACGGCACATGCAACTAATGAAAAACTGTTTTTT
NA,NA,TRBV28,TRBJ2-7,CASSLWANRPLAEQYF,TGTGCCAGCAGTTTATGGGCTAACCGTCCTCTCGCAGAGCAGTACTTC
NA,NA,TRBV14,TRBJ2-7,CASSPRTRFYEQYF,TGTGCCAGCAGCCCGAGAACCCGTTTCTACGAGCAGTACTTC
NA,NA,TRBV5-4,TRBJ1-4,CASGLGQGSEKLFF,TGTGCCTCGGGTCTTGGCCAAGGTAGTGAAAAACTGTTTTTT
NA,NA,TRBV5-1,TRBJ2-1,CASSLRGGPPSYNEQFF,TGCGCCAGCAGCTTGAGGGGTGGGCCTCCGTCCTACAATGAGCAGTTCTTC
NA,TRBD1,TRBV2,TRBJ1-3,CASSDSWTGSGNTIYF,TGTGCCAGCAGTGATAGTTGGACAGGTTCTGGAAACACCATATATTTT
NA,NA,TRBV5-4,TRBJ2-3,CASSLAADTDTQYF,TGTGCCAGCAGCTTGGCCGCGGACACAGATACGCAGTATTTT
NA,NA,TRBV28,TRBJ2-7,CASSFGISEQYF,TGTGCCAGCAGTTTTGGAATATCCGAGCAGTACTTC
NA,NA,TRBV11-2,TRBJ2-4,CASSPSGNIQYF,TGTGCCAGCAGCCCTTCTGGAAACATTCAGTACTTC
NA,TRBD1,TRBV7-9,TRBJ1-2,CASLPPSPGQGSYGYTF,TGTGCCAGCTTACCCCCCAGTCCGGGACAGGGGAGCTATGGCTACACCTTC
NA,TRBD1,TRBV11-2,TRBJ2-7,CASSSFGTGIYEQYF,TGTGCCAGCAGTTCGTTCGGGACAGGGATCTACGAGCAGTACTTC
few,TRBD2,TRBV6-5,TRBJ2-3,CASSASGIMDTQYF,TGTGCCAGCAGTGCTAGCGGGATCATGGATACGCAGTATTTT
NA,TRBD1,TRBV27,TRBJ1-2,CASSLRTGNGYTF,TGTGCCAGCAGTTTGAGGACAGGGAATGGCTACACCTTC
once,NA,TRBV5-5,TRBJ2-3,CASSFNLNTQYF,TGTGCCAGCAGCTTTAACCTTAATACGCAGTATTTT